Listed below are T cell receptor beta chains from one sample, sequenced in a study of blood T cell repertoires in COVID-19. Here immunoSEQ multiplex PCR was the method, and the copy in TCRdb shows in-frame clones only, minus some. The sample includes about 180,000 clones, 70% to 90% of them seen just once. The sequenced sample was peripheral blood. The receptors here all came from a man aged 18 to 30 who had recovered from COVID-19. Both conserved end residues are trimmed from each CDR3.

12,TRBV27,ASSLASGGNEQF
16,TRBV4-3,ASSQVNGEPRGTDTQY
10,TRBV5-1,ASSSSSYEQY
12,TRBV28,ASSKSGRVETQY
16,TRBV6-2/TRBV6-3,ASSYLPQERITHNEQF
12,TRBV5-1,ASSQGQGITEAF
14,TRBV27,ASSHLKGLVKYEQF
12,TRBV7-2,ASSLTGGLHEQY
13,TRBV7-2,ASSLLGTGNQPQH
14,TRBV15,ATSPRGTATLYGYT
15,TRBV29-1,SVDEIGTSGRDNEQF
11,TRBV30,AWSPQGIQPQH
13,TRBV9,ASSQGGAAGNTIY
15,TRBV24-1,ATSEDPGNGGSQPQH
9,TRBV29-1,SENSGTEAF
13,TRBV27,ASSRLAGMNNEQF
13,TRBV6-5,ASSYSFREGNTIY
14,TRBV18,ASSPGQGLNTGELF
12,TRBV7-2,ASSYDRGPYEQY
14,TRBV19,ASTTTGMRVAAEAF
14,TRBV30,AWEPQGLSSGNTIY
14,TRBV20-1,SASDPSGSLQGTQY
14,TRBV27,ASKPGEFSGANVLT
13,TRBV7-9,ASSLRTVPPETQY
14,TRBV28,ASSLLLGTVDYEQY
12,TRBV9,ASSYYSDTGELF
13,TRBV5-5,ASSLVTGGNTEAF
14,TRBV11-3,ASSSRTGKGQETQY
13,TRBV11-2,ASSLDRVVRYEQY
14,TRBV7-9,ASSLGGGGPGNEQF
14,TRBV6-1,ASSEDQGLAYNEQF
13,TRBV6-6,ASSYSPSEYNEQF
14,TRBV28,ASSSSGRAFTDTQY
13,TRBV28,ASSFPQSMNTEAF
12,TRBV7-2,ASSLGTGTIGYT
12,TRBV7-6,ASASGIGDEKLF
13,TRBV4-3,ASSQDGTSSYGYT
12,TRBV7-2,ASSFSQPGVGYT
11,TRBV16,ASSQSTVGGYT
11,TRBV28,ASSWSGVEPQH
13,TRBV5-4,ASSLGTGGDYEQY
12,TRBV29-1,SVTGQTMNTEAF
13,TRBV27,ASSLGLAGGYEQF